This passage covers 25 T cell receptor beta chains from one sample sequenced in a study of siplizumab effects on memory and regulatory T cells. The protocol was immunoSEQ multiplex PCR, while the TCRdb copy is restricted to in-frame clones and leaves out a portion. The data contain some 75,000 clones, 85% to 95% of them singletons. Sequences were obtained from CD8+ T cells sorted from blood. These receptors were taken from a human donor in good health.

The V gene is TRBV9, the J gene TRBJ2-3; possibly TRBD1 or TRBD2 for D (5 bases each). V was shortened by 0 bases and J by 6 bases, with 11 bases between the two germline ends. This CDR3 is 14 amino acids long. Looked up from germline, CDR1 is SGDLS and CDR2 is YYNGEE. The CDR3 DNA is TGTGCCAGCAGCGTAGTATCTTGGGACGATACGCAGTATTTT. It specifies CASSVVSWDDTQYF.

The V gene is TRBV27, the J gene TRBJ1-1; 8 positions match TRBD1. Unmatched junction bases numbered 3, after V lost 3 bases and J lost 0 bases. From germline, CDR1 is MNHEY and CDR2 SMNVEV (reference sequence). CDR3 length: 15 amino acids. The CDR3 spells CASSLGGQVNTEAFF. The CDR3, as DNA: TGTGCCAGCAGTTTGGGGGGACAGGTGAACACTGAAGCTTTCTTT.

The chain carries TRBV2 and TRBJ2-3; 14 bases align to TRBD2. The CDR3 is 17 amino acids. CDR1 and CDR2 from the germline V gene are SNHLY and FYNNEI. The V segment lost 5 bases and the J segment 1 base; nucleotides outside the gene matches: 5. CDR3: CASSRTSGGWGTDTQYF. The CDR3 nucleotides read TGTGCCAGCAGTCGGACTAGCGGGGGGTGGGGCACAGATACGCAGTATTTT.

V usage is TRBV7-9 and J usage is TRBJ1-2, with a possible D match to TRBD1 (5 bases). This CDR3 spans 14 amino acids. CDR1 and CDR2 (germline): SEHNR, FQNEAQ (reference sequence). The ends were cut back, 5 bases at V and 0 bases at J, with 10 bases in the middle. The CDR3 sequence is CASSQGRTNYGYTF. As DNA, the CDR3 is TGTGCCAGCAGCCAGGGCAGGACTAACTATGGCTACACCTTC.

The chain links TRBV27 to TRBJ2-1; 8 nucleotides line up with TRBD2. The CDR3 is 13 amino acids. V shed 10 bases, J shed 5 bases, and the junction held 7 bases outside the gene matches. From germline, CDR1 is MNHEY and CDR2 SMNVEV (reference sequence). CDR3 residues: CATTGGSDNEQFF. DNA for the CDR3: TGTGCCACTACGGGGGGGTCCGACAATGAGCAGTTCTTC.

The chain combines TRBV29-1 with TRBJ1-1; no definite D call. This CDR3 is 11 amino acids long. Trimming took off 4 bases at V and 1 base at J, with 4 bases between the two ends. Per the germline V gene, CDR1 is SQVTM and CDR2 is ANQGSEA. CDR3 in amino acids: CSVVGNTEAFF. CDR3 in DNA: TGCAGCGTTGTAGGGAACACTGAAGCTTTCTTT.

This clone was picked up a small number of times. This chain links TRBV6-5 with TRBJ2-2; D may be TRBD1 (5 bases). Trimming removed 0 bases at V and 1 base at J, with 6 bases between. The CDR3 runs 15 residues. Germline V gene data show CDR1 as MNHEY and CDR2 as SVGAGI. In DNA form, the CDR3 reads TGTGCCAGCAGTTACTCTAGGGGGAACACCGGGGAGCTGTTTTTT. This gives the protein CASSYSRGNTGELFF.

The chain employs TRBV14 and TRBJ1-3; possibly TRBD1 for D (5 bases). The CDR3 extends over 15 amino acids. The V end was cut by 4 bases, the J end by 3 bases, with 13 bases between. Germline CDR1 SGHDN, CDR2 FVKESK. The CDR3 DNA reads TGTGCCAGCAGCCCCACCGGGACCAATGGAAACACCATATATTTT. It encodes CASSPTGTNGNTIYF. The full variable domain, its missing parts supplied by reference TRBV14 and TRBJ1-3, is EAGVTQFPSHSVIEKGQTVTLRCDPISGHDNLYWYRRVMGKEIKFLLHFVKESKQDESGMPNNRFLAERTGGTYSTLKVQPAELEDSGVYFCASSPTGTNGNTIYFGEGSWLTVV.

The chain has TRBV5-1 and TRBJ2-7; a possible D gene is TRBD2 (5 bases). V dropped 5 bases and J dropped 8 bases, with 17 bases sitting between them. Germline CDR1 and CDR2: SGHRS and YFSETQ. The CDR3 runs to 13 residues. The chain's CDR3 is CASSPPLREQQYF. The CDR3 DNA is TGCGCCAGCAGTCCTCCACTCCGGGAACAGCAGTACTTC.

J is TRBJ2-3 and V is TRBV30; D is tentatively TRBD1 or TRBD2 (5 bases each). V lost 5 bases, J lost 0 bases, and 12 bases lay in between. Germline V gives CDR1 GTSNPN, CDR2 SVGIG (reference sequence). The CDR3 covers 14 residues. Here the CDR3 reads CAWGAGHSTDTQYF. CDR3 sequence (DNA): TGTGCCTGGGGGGCGGGCCATAGCACAGATACGCAGTATTTT.

The chain has TRBV6-5 and TRBJ2-7; possible D gene TRBD2, 6 bases. Trimming cost V 6 bases and J 7 bases, with 10 bases left between them. The CDR3 has 11 residues. Germline V gene lookup returns CDR1 MNHEY and CDR2 SVGAGI. The CDR3 region is CASSQAGEQYF. CDR3 sequence (DNA): TGTGCCAGCAGCCAGGCGGGGGAGCAGTACTTC.

This clone was counted once. This sequence joins TRBV7-9 and TRBJ1-1, with D possibly TRBD1 on 5 matching bases. This CDR3 has 13 residues. Germline CDR1 and CDR2: SEHNR and FQNEAQ (reference sequence). V shed 10 bases and J shed 3 bases, with 15 bases lying between them. CDR3 nucleotide sequence: TGTGCCACCGAGAAGGGGAGGGACACTGAAGCTTTCTTT. Encoded protein: CATEKGRDTEAFF.

V is TRBV7-6 and J is TRBJ2-7, with a possible D match to TRBD2 (5 bases). V was shortened by 4 bases and J by 2 bases, with 9 bases between the two germline ends. CDR1 is SGHVS and CDR2 is FNYEAQ in the germline V gene. CDR3 size: 13 residues. The CDR3 here is CASSSGETYEQYF. CDR3 nucleotide sequence: TGTGCCAGCAGCTCCGGGGAGACCTACGAGCAGTACTTC.

J is TRBJ2-2 and V is TRBV6-1; TRBD1 matches at 8 bases. The CDR3 extends over 15 amino acids. CDR1 is MNHNS, CDR2 SASEGT, per germline. The V and J ends lost 10 bases and 7 bases, in that order; junction bases with no gene match: 14. The CDR3 bases are TGTGCCACCCGAGACCCCCAGGGGGCTATCGGGGAGCTGTTTTTT. Amino acid sequence: CATRDPQGAIGELFF.

The chain couples TRBV28 to TRBJ2-5, with unresolved D. Germline V lookup: CDR1 MDHEN, CDR2 SYDVKM. The ends were cut back, 4 bases at V and 5 bases at J, with 17 bases in the middle. The CDR3 sequence is 15 residues long. This CDR3 is CASSSPVSGHETQYF. Written as DNA, the CDR3 is TGTGCCAGCAGTTCGCCGGTCTCGGGCCATGAGACCCAGTACTTC.

The genes are TRBV9 and TRBJ2-3, with D unclear. Trimming cost V 0 bases and J 2 bases, with 7 bases left between them. Germline CDR1 is SGDLS and CDR2 is YYNGEE. The CDR3 consists of 14 residues. In DNA, the CDR3 is TGTGCCAGCAGCGTAGGGGGAACCACAGATACGCAGTATTTT. It codes for CASSVGGTTDTQYF.

J is TRBJ1-1 and V is TRBV27; no firm D call. Germline V gene data show CDR1 as MNHEY and CDR2 as SMNVEV (reference sequence). The CDR3 contains 14 residues. Between the trimmed V and J ends, which lost 5 bases and 2 bases, there was a span of 12 bases. The CDR3 nucleotides read TGTGCCAGCAGTGCCAGTCCGCTCAACACTGAAGCTTTCTTT. Its protein product is CASSASPLNTEAFF.

The chain recombines TRBV15 with TRBJ1-5, with 7 bases that match TRBD1. This CDR3 spans 14 amino acids. Germline CDR1 is LNHNV and CDR2 is YYDKDF (reference sequence). The V gene end was trimmed by 3 bases and the J gene end by 5 bases; junction bases not matched to a gene: 4. For the CDR3, the DNA is TGTGCCACCAGCAGGGGACAGCAGTATCAGCCCCAGCATTTT. Amino acid sequence: CATSRGQQYQPQHF. Supplemented by reference TRBV15 and TRBJ1-5, the full variable domain reads DAMVIQNPRYQVTQFGKPVTLSCSQTLNHNVMYWYQQKSSQAPKLLFHYYDKDFNNEADTPDNFQSRRPNTSFCFLDIRSPGLGDTAMYLCATSRGQQYQPQHFGDGTRLSIL.

This rearrangement joins TRBV9 to TRBJ1-4; TRBD1 is a possible D gene (6 bases). CDR1 is SGDLS and CDR2 is YYNGEE in the germline V gene. V lost 3 bases and J 7 bases, leaving 16 bases between the germline ends. This CDR3 is built from 15 residues. DNA of the CDR3: TGTGCCAGCAGCGCCCTAGGGGGAGGAGGTGAAAAACTGTTTTTT. Protein: CASSALGGGGEKLFF.

The V call is TRBV27, the J call TRBJ1-2, with D unclear. The CDR3 totals 14 residues. V was shortened by 0 bases and J by 4 bases, with 9 bases between the two germline ends. Germline assignment: CDR1 MNHEY and CDR2 SMNVEV (reference sequence). Written as DNA, the CDR3 is TGTGCCAGCAGTTTATCCATGGGCGCCTATGGCTACACCTTC. Amino acid sequence: CASSLSMGAYGYTF.

The rearrangement uses TRBV2 and TRBJ2-7, with D unresolved. Germline lookup yields CDR1 SNHLY and CDR2 FYNNEI. The length of the CDR3 is 12 residues. The germline V and J ends were trimmed by 3 bases and 6 bases, with 9 bases remaining between them. In DNA form, the CDR3 reads TGTGCCAGCAGTGATCCCTCTTTCGAGCAGTACTTC. Encoded protein: CASSDPSFEQYF. Full variable domain (missing parts from reference TRBV2 and TRBJ2-7): EPEVTQTPSHQVTQMGQEVILRCVPISNHLYFYWYRQILGQKVEFLVSFYNNEISEKSEIFDDQFSVERPDGSNFTLKIRSTKLEDSAMYFCASSDPSFEQYFGPGTRLTVT.

J is TRBJ1-5 and V is TRBV19, with 9 bases that match TRBD1. Germline-derived CDR1 and CDR2 are LNHDA and SQIVND (reference sequence). The CDR3 has 15 amino acids. V lost 6 bases and J lost 4; bases outside the gene matches: 7. The CDR3 sequence: CASRHWTGANQPQHF. CDR3 in DNA: TGTGCCAGTAGACACTGGACAGGGGCGAATCAGCCCCAGCATTTT.

The chain has TRBV28 and TRBJ2-3, with D possibly matching TRBD1 (6 bases). V lost 2 bases and J 3 bases, leaving 12 bases between the germline ends. This CDR3 has 15 amino acids. In germline, CDR1 is MDHEN, CDR2 SYDVKM. CDR3 nucleotides: TGTGCCAGCAGTTTAACAGGGTTAGGGACAGATACGCAGTATTTT. This encodes CASSLTGLGTDTQYF.

V is TRBV7-9 and J is TRBJ2-2, with a tentative D call TRBD1 (6 bases). The CDR3 has 15 residues. The germline gives CDR1 SEHNR, CDR2 FQNEAQ (reference sequence). V lost 10 bases, J lost 2 bases, and 17 bases lay in between. CDR3 sequence reads: CANPRQGYNTGELFF. The CDR3 DNA sequence: TGTGCCAACCCTAGGCAGGGGTATAACACCGGGGAGCTGTTTTTT.

The chain recombines TRBV5-6 with TRBJ2-7, with 7 positions matching TRBD1. V shed 2 bases, J shed 5 bases, and the junction held 7 bases outside the gene matches. CDR3 length: 14 residues. Per germline, CDR1 SGHDT and CDR2 YYEEEE. The CDR3 spells CASSFGTAFNEQYF. The CDR3 DNA follows: TGTGCCAGCAGCTTCGGGACAGCATTCAACGAGCAGTACTTC.